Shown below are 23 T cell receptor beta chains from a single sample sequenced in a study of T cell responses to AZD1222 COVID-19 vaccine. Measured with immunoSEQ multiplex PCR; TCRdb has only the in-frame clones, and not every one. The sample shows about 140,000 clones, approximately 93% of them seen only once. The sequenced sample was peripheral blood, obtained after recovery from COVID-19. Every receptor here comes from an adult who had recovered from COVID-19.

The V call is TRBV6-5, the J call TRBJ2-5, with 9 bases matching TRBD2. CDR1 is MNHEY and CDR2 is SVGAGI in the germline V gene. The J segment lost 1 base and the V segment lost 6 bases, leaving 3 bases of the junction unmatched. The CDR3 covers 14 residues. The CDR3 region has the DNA TGTGCCAGCAGCGGACTAGCGATCCAAGAGACCCAGTACTTC. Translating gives CASSGLAIQETQYF.

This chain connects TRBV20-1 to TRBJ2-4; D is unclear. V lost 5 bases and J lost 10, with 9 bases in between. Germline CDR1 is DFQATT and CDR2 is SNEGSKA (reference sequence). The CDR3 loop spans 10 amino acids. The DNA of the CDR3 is TGCAGTGCTCCCCTGGGGATTCAGTACTTC. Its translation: CSAPLGIQYF.

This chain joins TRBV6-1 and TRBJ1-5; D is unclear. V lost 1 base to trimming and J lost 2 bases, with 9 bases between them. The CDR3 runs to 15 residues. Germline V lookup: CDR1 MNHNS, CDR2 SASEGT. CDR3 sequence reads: CASSEGYSGNQPQHF. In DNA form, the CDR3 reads TGTGCCAGCAGTGAAGGTTACAGCGGCAATCAGCCCCAGCATTTT.

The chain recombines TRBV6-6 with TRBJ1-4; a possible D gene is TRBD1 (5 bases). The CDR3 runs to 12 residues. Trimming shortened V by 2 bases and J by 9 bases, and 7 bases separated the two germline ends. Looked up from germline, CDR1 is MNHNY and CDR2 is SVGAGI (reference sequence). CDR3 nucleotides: TGTGCCAGCAGTTACGAGGGGAAAAAACTGTTTTTT. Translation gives CASSYEGKKLFF.

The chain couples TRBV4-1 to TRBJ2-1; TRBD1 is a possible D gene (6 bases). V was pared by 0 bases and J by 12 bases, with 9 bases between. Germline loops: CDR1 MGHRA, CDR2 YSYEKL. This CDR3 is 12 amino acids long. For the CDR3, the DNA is TGCGCCAGCAGCCAAGACAGGGGTGGGCAGTTCTTC. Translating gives CASSQDRGGQFF.

The CDR3: CASSSGTGLNEQFF. In nucleotides, the CDR3 is TGTGCCAGCAGCTCAGGGACAGGGTTGAATGAGCAGTTCTTC. The V and J genes are TRBV7-9 and TRBJ2-1, with 9 bases that match TRBD1. The trim removed 4 bases at V and 7 bases at J, leaving 5 bases unmatched. CDR1 is SEHNR, CDR2 FQNEAQ, per germline (reference sequence). This CDR3 is 14 amino acids long. Filled out from reference TRBV7-9 and TRBJ2-1, the complete variable domain reads DTGVSQNPRHKITKRGQNVTFRCDPISEHNRLYWYRQTLGQGPEFLTYFQNEAQLEKSRLLSDRFSAERPKGSFSTLEIQRTEQGDSAMYLCASSSGTGLNEQFFGPGTRLTVL.

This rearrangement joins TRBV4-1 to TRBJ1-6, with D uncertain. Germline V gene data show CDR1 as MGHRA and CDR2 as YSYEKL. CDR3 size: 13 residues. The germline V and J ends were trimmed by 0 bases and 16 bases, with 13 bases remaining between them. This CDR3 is CASSQDPNAPLHF. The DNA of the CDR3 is TGCGCCAGCAGCCAAGACCCTAATGCCCCTCTCCACTTT.

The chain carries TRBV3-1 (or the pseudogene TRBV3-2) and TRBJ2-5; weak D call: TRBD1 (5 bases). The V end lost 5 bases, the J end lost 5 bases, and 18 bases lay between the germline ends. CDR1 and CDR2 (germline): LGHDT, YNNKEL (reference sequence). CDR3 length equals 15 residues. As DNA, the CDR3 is TGTGCCAGCAGCGAATGGACACTCCCCGTGGAGACCCAGTACTTC. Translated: CASSEWTLPVETQYF.

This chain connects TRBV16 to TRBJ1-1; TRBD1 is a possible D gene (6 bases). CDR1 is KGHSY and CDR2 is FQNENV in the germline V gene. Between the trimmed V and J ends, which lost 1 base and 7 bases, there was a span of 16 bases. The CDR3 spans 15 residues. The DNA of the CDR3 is TGTGCCAGCAGCCAATTGGGGGGGCGCATCGATGAAGCTTTCTTT. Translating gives CASSQLGGRIDEAFF.

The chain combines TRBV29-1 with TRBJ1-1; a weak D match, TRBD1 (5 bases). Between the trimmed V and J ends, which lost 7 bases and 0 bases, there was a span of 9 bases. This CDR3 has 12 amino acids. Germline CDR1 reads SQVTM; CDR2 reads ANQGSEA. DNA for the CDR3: TGCAGCGGGGGGAGCGTGAACACTGAAGCTTTCTTT. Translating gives CSGGSVNTEAFF.

The CDR3 DNA reads as TGTGCCAGCAGCCCCCGCGGGCCTACAGGGCTGGGCACCGGGGAGCTGTTTTTT. Its protein is CASSPRGPTGLGTGELFF. The chain recombines TRBV7-3 with TRBJ2-2, with D possibly being TRBD1 (6 bases). The length of the CDR3 is 18 residues. Between the trimmed V and J ends, which lost 5 bases and 4 bases, there was a span of 23 bases. Germline CDR1 reads SGHTA; CDR2 reads FQGTGA.

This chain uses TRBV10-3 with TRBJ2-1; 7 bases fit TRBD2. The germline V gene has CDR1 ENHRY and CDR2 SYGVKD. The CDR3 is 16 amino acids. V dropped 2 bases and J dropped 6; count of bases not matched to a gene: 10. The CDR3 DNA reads TGTGCCATCAGTGAGCGGGGGGACTGGCCGTTCAATGAGCAGTTCTTC. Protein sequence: CAISERGDWPFNEQFF.

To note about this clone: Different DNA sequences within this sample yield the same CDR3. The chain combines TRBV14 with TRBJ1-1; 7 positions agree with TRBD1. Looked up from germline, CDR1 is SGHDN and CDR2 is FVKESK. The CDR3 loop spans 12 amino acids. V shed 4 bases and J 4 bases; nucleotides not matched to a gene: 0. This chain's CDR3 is CASSPGGTEAFF. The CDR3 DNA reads TGTGCCAGCAGCCCAGGGGGCACTGAAGCTTTCTTT.

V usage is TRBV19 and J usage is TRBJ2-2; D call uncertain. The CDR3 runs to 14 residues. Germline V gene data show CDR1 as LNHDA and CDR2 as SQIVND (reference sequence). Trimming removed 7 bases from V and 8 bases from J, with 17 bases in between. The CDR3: CASNKISLRGELFF. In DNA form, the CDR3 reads TGTGCCAGTAATAAAATTTCCCTACGAGGGGAGCTGTTTTTT.

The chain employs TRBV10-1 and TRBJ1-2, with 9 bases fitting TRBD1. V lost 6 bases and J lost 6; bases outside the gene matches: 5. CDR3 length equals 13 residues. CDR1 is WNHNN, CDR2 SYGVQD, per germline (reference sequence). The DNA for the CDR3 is TGCGCCAGCAGCCCGGGACAGGGAAATGGCTACACCTTC. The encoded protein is CASSPGQGNGYTF.

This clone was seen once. DNA of the CDR3: TGTGCCATCAGACAGAACACTGAAGCTTTCTTT. It codes for CAIRQNTEAFF. The J gene is TRBJ1-1, the V gene TRBV10-3; D uncertain. CDR1 and CDR2 from the germline V gene are ENHRY and SYGVKD. The CDR3 is 11 residues long. Trimming pared 6 bases from V and 1 base from J, leaving 3 bases between.

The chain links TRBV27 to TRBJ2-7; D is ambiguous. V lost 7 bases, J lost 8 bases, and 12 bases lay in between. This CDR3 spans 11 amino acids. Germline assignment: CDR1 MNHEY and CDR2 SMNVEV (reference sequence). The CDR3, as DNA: TGTGCCAGCACCTATGGGCTTAAGCAGTACTTC. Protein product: CASTYGLKQYF.

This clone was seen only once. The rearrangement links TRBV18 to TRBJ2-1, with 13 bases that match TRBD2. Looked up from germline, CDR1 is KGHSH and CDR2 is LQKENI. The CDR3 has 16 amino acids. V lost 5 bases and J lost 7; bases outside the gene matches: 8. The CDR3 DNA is TGTGCCAGCTCATCAGGACTAGCGGGAGCGGGGAATGAGCAGTTCTTC. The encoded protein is CASSSGLAGAGNEQFF.

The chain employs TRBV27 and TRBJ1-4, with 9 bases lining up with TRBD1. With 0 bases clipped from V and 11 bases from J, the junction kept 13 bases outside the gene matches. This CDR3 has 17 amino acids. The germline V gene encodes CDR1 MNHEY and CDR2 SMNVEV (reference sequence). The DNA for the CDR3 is TGTGCCAGCAGTTTATCGGGACAGGGACGCAACTTGGGGAAACTGTTTTTT. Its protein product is CASSLSGQGRNLGKLFF.

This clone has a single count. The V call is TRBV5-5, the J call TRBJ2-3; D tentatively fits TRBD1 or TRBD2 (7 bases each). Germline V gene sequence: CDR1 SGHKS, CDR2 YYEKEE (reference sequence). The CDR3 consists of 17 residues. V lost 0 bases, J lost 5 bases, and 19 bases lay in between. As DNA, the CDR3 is TGTGCCAGCAGCTTGGGGAGCGGGACAGTGAGGGGAGATACGCAGTATTTT. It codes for CASSLGSGTVRGDTQYF.

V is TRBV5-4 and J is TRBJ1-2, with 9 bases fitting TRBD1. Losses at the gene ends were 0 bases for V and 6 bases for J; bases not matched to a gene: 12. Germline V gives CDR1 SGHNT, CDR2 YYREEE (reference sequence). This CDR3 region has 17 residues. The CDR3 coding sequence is TGTGCCAGCAGCTTGGCAGGCGGACAGGGGCGCGGGGATGGCTACACCTTC. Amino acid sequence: CASSLAGGQGRGDGYTF. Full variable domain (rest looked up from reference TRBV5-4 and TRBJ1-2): ETGVTQSPTHLIKTRGQQVTLRCSSQSGHNTVSWYQQALGQGPQFIFQYYREEENGRGNFPPRFSGLQFPNYSSELNVNALELDDSALYLCASSLAGGQGRGDGYTFGSGTRLTVV.

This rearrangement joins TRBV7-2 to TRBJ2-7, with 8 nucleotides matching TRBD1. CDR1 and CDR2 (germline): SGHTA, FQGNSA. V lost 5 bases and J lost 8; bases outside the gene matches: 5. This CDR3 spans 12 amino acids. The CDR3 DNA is TGTGCCAGCAGCCCGGGGACAGGCAAGCAGTACTTC. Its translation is CASSPGTGKQYF.

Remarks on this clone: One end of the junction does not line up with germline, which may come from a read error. The CDR3 loop reads CASRIASSTDTQYF. DNA for the CDR3: TGTGCCAGTAGAATAGCGTCCTCCACAGATACGCAGTATTTT. V is TRBV19 and J is TRBJ2-3, with D tentatively TRBD2 (5 bases). This CDR3 has 14 residues. CDR1 and CDR2 (germline): LNHDA, SQIVND (reference sequence).